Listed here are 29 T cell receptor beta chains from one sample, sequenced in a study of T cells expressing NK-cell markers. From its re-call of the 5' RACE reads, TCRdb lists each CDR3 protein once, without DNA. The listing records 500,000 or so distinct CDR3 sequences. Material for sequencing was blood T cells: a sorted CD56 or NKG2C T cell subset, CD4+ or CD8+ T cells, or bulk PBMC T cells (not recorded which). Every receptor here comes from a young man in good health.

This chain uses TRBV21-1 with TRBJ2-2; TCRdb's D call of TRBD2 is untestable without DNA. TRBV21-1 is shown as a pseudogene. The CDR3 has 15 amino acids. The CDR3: CASSKSGRGTGELFF.

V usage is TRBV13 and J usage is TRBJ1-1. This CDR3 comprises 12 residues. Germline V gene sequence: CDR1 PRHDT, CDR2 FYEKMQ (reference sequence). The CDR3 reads CASSFLYSEAFF.

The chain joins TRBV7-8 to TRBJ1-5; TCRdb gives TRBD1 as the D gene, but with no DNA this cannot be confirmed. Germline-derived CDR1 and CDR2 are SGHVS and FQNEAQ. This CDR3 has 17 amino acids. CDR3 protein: CASSDPGQGSSNQPQHF.

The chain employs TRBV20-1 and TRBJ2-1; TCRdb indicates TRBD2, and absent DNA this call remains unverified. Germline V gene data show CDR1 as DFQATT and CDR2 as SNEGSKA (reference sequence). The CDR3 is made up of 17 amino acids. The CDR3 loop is CSATTFSGSGSYNEQFF.

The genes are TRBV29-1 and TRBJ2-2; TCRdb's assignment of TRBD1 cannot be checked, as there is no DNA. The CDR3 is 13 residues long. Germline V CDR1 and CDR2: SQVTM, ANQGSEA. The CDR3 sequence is CSVEGHSIGELFF.

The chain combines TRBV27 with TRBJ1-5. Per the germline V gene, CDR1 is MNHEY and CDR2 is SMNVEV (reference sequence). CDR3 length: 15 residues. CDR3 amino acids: CASSQVRDSEQPQHF.

The CDR3 loop is CASSWPPESNTGELFF. V is TRBV7-9 and J is TRBJ2-2. The germline V gene encodes CDR1 SEHNR and CDR2 FQNEAQ (reference sequence). The CDR3 spans 16 residues. Full variable domain (rest looked up from reference TRBV7-9 and TRBJ2-2): DTGVSQNPRHKITKRGQNVTFRCDPISEHNRLYWYRQTLGQGPEFLTYFQNEAQLEKSRLLSDRFSAERPKGSFSTLEIQRTEQGDSAMYLCASSWPPESNTGELFFGEGSRLTVL.

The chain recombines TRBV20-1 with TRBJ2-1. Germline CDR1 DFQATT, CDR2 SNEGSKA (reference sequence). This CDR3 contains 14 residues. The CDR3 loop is CSARVLMPGDEQFF.

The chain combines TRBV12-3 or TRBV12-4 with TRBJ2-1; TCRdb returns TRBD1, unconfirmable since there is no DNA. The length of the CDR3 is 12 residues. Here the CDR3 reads CASSPRGRPQFF.

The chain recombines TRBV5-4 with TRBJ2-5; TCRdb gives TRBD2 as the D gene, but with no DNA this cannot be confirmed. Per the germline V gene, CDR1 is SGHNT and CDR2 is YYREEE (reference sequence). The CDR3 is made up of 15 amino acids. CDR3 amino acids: CASSSSGTNKETQYF.

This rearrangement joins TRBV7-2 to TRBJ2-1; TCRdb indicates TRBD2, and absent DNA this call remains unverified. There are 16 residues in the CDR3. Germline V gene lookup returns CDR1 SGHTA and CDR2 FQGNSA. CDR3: CASSYNSGASYNEQFF.

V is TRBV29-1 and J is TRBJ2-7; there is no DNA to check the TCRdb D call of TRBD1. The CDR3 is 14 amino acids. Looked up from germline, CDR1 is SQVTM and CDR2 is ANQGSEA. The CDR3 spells CSGGGTGGIYEQYF.

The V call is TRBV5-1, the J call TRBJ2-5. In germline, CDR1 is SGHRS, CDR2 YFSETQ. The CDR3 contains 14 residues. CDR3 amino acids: CASSLWSVQETQYF.

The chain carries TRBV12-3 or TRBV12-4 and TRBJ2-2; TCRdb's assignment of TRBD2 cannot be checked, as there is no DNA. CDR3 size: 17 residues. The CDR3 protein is CASTIYGSGSNPGELFF.

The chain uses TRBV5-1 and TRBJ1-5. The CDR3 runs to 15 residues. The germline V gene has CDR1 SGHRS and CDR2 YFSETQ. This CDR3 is CASSLEAGLNQPQHF.

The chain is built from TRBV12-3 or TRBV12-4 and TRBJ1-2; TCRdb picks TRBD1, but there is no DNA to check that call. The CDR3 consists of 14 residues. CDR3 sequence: CASSRTGKDYGYTF.

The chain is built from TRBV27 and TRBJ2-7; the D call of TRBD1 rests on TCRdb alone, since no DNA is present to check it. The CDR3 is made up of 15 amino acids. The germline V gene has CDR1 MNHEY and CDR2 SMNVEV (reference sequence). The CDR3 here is CASLHQDRVSYEQYF.

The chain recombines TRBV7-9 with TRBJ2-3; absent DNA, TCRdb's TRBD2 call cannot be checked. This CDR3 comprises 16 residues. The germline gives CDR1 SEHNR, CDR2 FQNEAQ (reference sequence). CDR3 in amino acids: CASSISTSGSTDTQYF.

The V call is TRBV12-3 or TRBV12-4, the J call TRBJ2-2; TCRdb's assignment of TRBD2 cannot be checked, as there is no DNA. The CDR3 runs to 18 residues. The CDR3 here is CASSPRSGLAENTGELFF.

CDR3 loop: CASSLRGPNTGELFF. The V call is TRBV7-9, the J call TRBJ2-2; the D call of TRBD1 rests on TCRdb alone, since no DNA is present to check it. The CDR3 has 15 residues. CDR1 is SEHNR and CDR2 is FQNEAQ in the germline V gene (reference sequence).

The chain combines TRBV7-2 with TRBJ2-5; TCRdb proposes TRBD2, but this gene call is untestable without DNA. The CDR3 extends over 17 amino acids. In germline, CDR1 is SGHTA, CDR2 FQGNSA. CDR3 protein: CASSLQAGGPNQETQYF.

CDR3: CASSPWDREETQYF. V gene TRBV7-9 combines with J gene TRBJ2-5; TCRdb lists TRBD1, though no DNA is available to test this call. CDR3 length equals 14 residues. Germline assignment: CDR1 SEHNR and CDR2 FQNEAQ (reference sequence).

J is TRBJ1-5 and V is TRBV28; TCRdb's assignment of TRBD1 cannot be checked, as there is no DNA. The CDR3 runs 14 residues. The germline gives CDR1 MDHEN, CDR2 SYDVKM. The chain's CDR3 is CASAYRGRDQPQHF. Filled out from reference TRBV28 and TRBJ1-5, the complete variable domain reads DVKVTQSSRYLVKRTGEKVFLECVQDMDHENMFWYRQDPGLGLRLIYFSYDVKMKEKGDIPEGYSVSREKKERFSLILESASTNQTSMYLCASAYRGRDQPQHFGDGTRLSIL.

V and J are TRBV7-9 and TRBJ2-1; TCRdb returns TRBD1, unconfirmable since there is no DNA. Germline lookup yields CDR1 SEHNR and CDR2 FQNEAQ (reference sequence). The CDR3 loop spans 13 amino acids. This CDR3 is CASNRALAYEQFF.

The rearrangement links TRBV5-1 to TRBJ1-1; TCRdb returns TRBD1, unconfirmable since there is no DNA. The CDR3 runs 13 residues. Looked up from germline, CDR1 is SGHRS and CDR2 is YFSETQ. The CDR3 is CASSPRDTLWAFF.

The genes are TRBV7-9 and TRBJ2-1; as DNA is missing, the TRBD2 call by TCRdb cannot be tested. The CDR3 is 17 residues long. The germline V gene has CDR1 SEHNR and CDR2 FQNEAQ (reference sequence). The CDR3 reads CASSYRSSANSYNEQFF.

The CDR3: CASSLVPRTSGVYEQYF. This sequence joins TRBV5-1 and TRBJ2-7; TCRdb selects TRBD2, and the lack of DNA leaves this call unchecked. Germline-derived CDR1 and CDR2 are SGHRS and YFSETQ. CDR3 length: 17 residues.

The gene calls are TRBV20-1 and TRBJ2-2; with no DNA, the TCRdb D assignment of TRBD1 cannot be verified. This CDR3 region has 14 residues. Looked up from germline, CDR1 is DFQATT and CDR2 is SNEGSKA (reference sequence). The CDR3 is CSARQGRWTGELFF.

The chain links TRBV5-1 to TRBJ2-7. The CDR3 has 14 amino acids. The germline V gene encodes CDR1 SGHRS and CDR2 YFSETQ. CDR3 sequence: CASSLGHGNYEQYF. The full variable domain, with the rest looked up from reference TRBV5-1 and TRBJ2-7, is KAGVTQTPRYLIKTRGQQVTLSCSPISGHRSVSWYQQTPGQGLQFLFEYFSETQRNKGNFPGRFSGRQFSNSRSEMNVSTLELGDSALYLCASSLGHGNYEQYFGPGTRLTVT.